This TCR beta chain is from a study of T cells in Graves' hyperthyroidism and ophthalmopathy. Germline V gene data show CDR1 as DFQATT and CDR2 as SNEGSKA (reference sequence). The V segment lost 3 bases and the J segment 6 bases; nucleotides outside the gene matches: 9. This CDR3 contains 15 residues. Regions amplified from RNA transcripts were the TCR beta CDR3 regions. The TCR CDR3 first-round RT-PCR relied on the HTBI primer set. TCRdb re-analysed the multiplex PCR reads in MiXCR, keeping a single row per CDR3 protein. This table has hundreds of thousands of distinct CDR3 sequences, roughly 20% appearing once.

The source of this sequence is a man between 25 and 39 years old with Graves' ophthalmopathy. The J gene is TRBJ2-1, the V gene TRBV20-1; 9 bases are a match to TRBD1. The specimen was blood. CDR3 amino acids: CSARSGDRVFNEQFF. CDR3 coding DNA: TGCAGTGCTAGGAGTGGGGACAGGGTTTTCAATGAGCAGTTCTTC.